This entry features one T cell receptor (beta chain) sequence. This CDR3 has 13 amino acids. From germline, CDR1 is MDHEN and CDR2 SYDVKM. Unmatched junction bases numbered 6, after V lost 8 bases and J lost 7 bases. This sample was included in a study of blood T cell repertoires in COVID-19. The table came from immunoSEQ multiplex PCR; TCRdb's copy has only in-frame clones and leaves some out. The sample gives about 160,000 clones, about four fifths of which show up once; around 18% is in the top ten. This sequence joins TRBV28 and TRBJ2-7; 12 bases map to TRBD1. Input material: PBMCs or T cells enriched from blood (not recorded which). This receptor was taken from a man in his 60s who had recovered from COVID-19. The CDR3 spells CASYGDRGHEQYF. As DNA, the CDR3 is TGTGCCAGCTACGGGGACAGGGGGCATGAGCAGTACTTC.